The 27 T cell receptor beta chains presented below share a single source sample, sequenced in a study of shared clonotypes between healthy human individuals (dated by TCRdb to the early 2020s). Library preparation used the immunoSEQ multiplex PCR assay. Drawn from immuneACCESS, this table holds only the in-frame rearrangements with V and J called that TCRdb kept. Clones are partly lost; checked studies trace under half to an unresolved V gene and leave the rest unexplained. This sample has more than 150,000 clones in its table, and roughly 91% of those were observed once. The ten largest clones capture about 0.067% of the sample. Sequenced material: naive CD4+ T cells sorted from blood. The intended sense of this specimen's cell subset or site label: CD45RA+ positively selected. The receptors were gathered from a woman aged 30 to 39 in good health.

This chain connects TRBV28 to TRBJ2-7, with 8 bases matching TRBD1. Germline CDR1 reads MDHEN; CDR2 reads SYDVKM. J gave up 6 bases and V 3 bases, and 4 bases lay outside the gene matches. This CDR3 contains 13 residues. CDR3: CASSLDRVGEQYF. DNA of the CDR3: TGTGCCAGCAGTTTGGACAGGGTGGGCGAGCAGTACTTC.

This chain uses TRBV5-1 with TRBJ2-7, with 9 bases fitting TRBD1. J lost 6 bases, V lost 4 bases, and 11 bases had no gene match. The CDR3 has 15 residues. CDR1 is SGHRS, CDR2 YFSETQ, per germline. CDR3 sequence (DNA): TGCGCCAGCAGCGCCTCCGGGACAGGGAGCGGCGAGCAGTACTTC. This sequence encodes CASSASGTGSGEQYF. The full variable domain, with the rest looked up from reference TRBV5-1 and TRBJ2-7, is KAGVTQTPRYLIKTRGQQVTLSCSPISGHRSVSWYQQTPGQGLQFLFEYFSETQRNKGNFPGRFSGRQFSNSRSEMNVSTLELGDSALYLCASSASGTGSGEQYFGPGTRLTVT.

This clone has just one count. V gene TRBV19 combines with J gene TRBJ2-7; the match to TRBD2 covers 13 bases. This CDR3 contains 18 residues. The germline V gene encodes CDR1 LNHDA and CDR2 SQIVND (reference sequence). J gave up 5 bases and V 6 bases, and 16 bases lay outside the gene matches. This chain's CDR3 is CASSSKAAGTSGKHEQYF. For the CDR3, the DNA is TGTGCCAGTAGCTCTAAGGCGGCCGGGACTAGCGGGAAACACGAGCAGTACTTC.

This clone was found once. This rearrangement joins TRBV28 to TRBJ2-7; D might be TRBD1 or TRBD2, each matching 5 bases. This CDR3 region has 12 residues. The germline V gene has CDR1 MDHEN and CDR2 SYDVKM. V shed 3 bases and J shed 6 bases, with 9 bases lying between them. CDR3 amino acids: CASSFGTLEQYF. The CDR3 nucleotides are TGTGCCAGCAGTTTTGGGACCCTCGAGCAGTACTTC.

The chain joins TRBV28 to TRBJ2-5, with D perhaps matching TRBD1 or TRBD2 (5 bases each). Gene TRBJ2-7 matches the end of the DNA better, so the J call may be wrong. Germline assignment: CDR1 MDHEN and CDR2 SYDVKM. The CDR3 contains 14 residues. CDR3 nucleotides: TGTGCCAGCAGTCGGGACCCAACCTCCTACGAGCAGTACTTC. It yields the protein CASSRDPTSYEQYF.

The chain combines TRBV19 with TRBJ1-5; TRBD1 matches 10 bases. The CDR3 runs 15 residues. Unmatched junction bases numbered 7, after V lost 6 bases and J lost 5 bases. From germline, CDR1 is LNHDA and CDR2 SQIVND (reference sequence). In nucleotides, the CDR3 is TGTGCCAGTAGACCGGGACAGGGGAATTATCAGCCCCAGCATTTT. Translated, it gives CASRPGQGNYQPQHF.

This clone came up once. The chain couples TRBV19 to TRBJ2-7, with TRBD2 identical over 7 bases. This CDR3 spans 14 amino acids. Germline assignment: CDR1 LNHDA and CDR2 SQIVND (reference sequence). Losses at the gene ends were 5 bases for V and 2 bases for J; bases not matched to a gene: 6. The CDR3 DNA follows: TGTGCCAGTAGTGGGACTATACTTGCCTACGAGCAGTACTTC. Encoded protein: CASSGTILAYEQYF.

V usage is TRBV5-1 and J usage is TRBJ2-5; D may be TRBD2 (6 bases). The DNA end lines up better with TRBJ2-7; the J call may be wrong. This CDR3 has 16 amino acids. Germline CDR1 reads SGHRS; CDR2 reads YFSETQ. This CDR3 is CASSLEPGLPSYEQYF. In nucleotides, the CDR3 is TGCGCCAGCAGCTTGGAACCGGGACTCCCTTCCTACGAGCAGTACTTC.

V gene TRBV5-4 combines with J gene TRBJ1-1; D might be TRBD1 (6 bases). The CDR3 consists of 14 residues. Trimming pared 4 bases from V and 7 bases from J, leaving 17 bases between. From germline, CDR1 is SGHNT and CDR2 YYREEE (reference sequence). The CDR3 DNA sequence: TGTGCCAGCAGCCTACAAGGGGGGGGCAGTGAAGCTTTCTTT. Translating gives CASSLQGGGSEAFF.

This clone has a single count. V gene TRBV5-4 combines with J gene TRBJ2-7; 7 bases match TRBD1. Per the germline V gene, CDR1 is SGHNT and CDR2 is YYREEE (reference sequence). The CDR3 contains 14 residues. Trimming removed 4 bases from V and 3 bases from J; junction bases left unmatched: 7. CDR3 nucleotide sequence: TGTGCCAGCAGCGCAGGGGGAATCTTCTACGAGCAGTACTTC. The encoded protein is CASSAGGIFYEQYF.

This sequence joins TRBV7-9 and TRBJ2-7; 8 positions agree with TRBD1. V trimming: 6 bases; J trimming: 1 base; junction bases outside the gene matches: 5. Germline CDR1 is SEHNR and CDR2 is FQNEAQ (reference sequence). This CDR3 has 14 amino acids. The DNA for the CDR3 is TGTGCCAGCAGTCGGGACAGGCGGTCCTACGAGCAGTACTTC. Translation: CASSRDRRSYEQYF.

This chain joins TRBV19 and TRBJ1-5; D ambiguous. The CDR3 contains 15 residues. Looked up from germline, CDR1 is LNHDA and CDR2 is SQIVND (reference sequence). V was trimmed by 6 bases and J by 0 bases, leaving 12 bases between them. CDR3 loop: CASSPQDHSNQPQHF. The CDR3 DNA is TGTGCCAGTAGCCCTCAGGATCATAGCAATCAGCCCCAGCATTTT.

The chain uses TRBV10-3 and TRBJ1-5; TRBD1 might be the D (5 bases). The CDR3 is 16 amino acids. With 5 bases removed from V and 2 bases from J, the gap between germline ends came to 16 bases. The germline CDR1 and CDR2 sequences are ENHRY and SYGVKD. CDR3 residues: CAISSRQGMGNQPQHF. As DNA, the CDR3 is TGTGCCATCAGTAGTAGGCAGGGTATGGGCAATCAGCCCCAGCATTTT.

The J gene is TRBJ2-1, the V gene TRBV2; the match to TRBD2 covers 8 bases. The CDR3 covers 17 residues. The germline V gene encodes CDR1 SNHLY and CDR2 FYNNEI. J gave up 0 bases and V 6 bases, and 10 bases lay outside the gene matches. CDR3 protein: CASSEPPTSGSYNEQFF. The CDR3, as DNA: TGTGCCAGCAGCGAGCCCCCAACTAGCGGCTCCTACAATGAGCAGTTCTTC.

The genes are TRBV5-1 and TRBJ2-4, with D perhaps matching TRBD1 (5 bases). V was pared by 2 bases and J by 5 bases, with 14 bases between. Germline CDR1 SGHRS, CDR2 YFSETQ. This CDR3 spans 15 amino acids. CDR3 in amino acids: CASSLRTLGENIQYF. The CDR3 coding sequence is TGCGCCAGCAGCTTAAGGACATTAGGGGAAAACATTCAGTACTTC.

The gene calls are TRBV28 and TRBJ2-5, with 7 bases matching TRBD2. With the DNA end fitting TRBJ2-7 better, the J assignment may be wrong. In germline, CDR1 is MDHEN, CDR2 SYDVKM. The CDR3 loop spans 15 amino acids. The CDR3 bases are TGTGCCAGCAGTTTCCAAGCGGGAAGCTCCTACGAGCAGTACTTC. Protein product: CASSFQAGSSYEQYF.

This chain connects TRBV5-1 to TRBJ2-7, with 10 positions matching TRBD2. The length of the CDR3 is 17 residues. Germline CDR1 reads SGHRS; CDR2 reads YFSETQ. V lost 0 bases, J lost 1 base, and 7 bases stayed unmatched. CDR3 bases: TGCGCCAGCAGCTTGGTGTCTAGCGGGAGTGTATCCTACGAGCAGTACTTC. Translation: CASSLVSSGSVSYEQYF.

The rearrangement joins TRBV7-9 to TRBJ2-7; D gene unclear. The germline V gene encodes CDR1 SEHNR and CDR2 FQNEAQ (reference sequence). The V end lost 3 bases, the J end lost 3 bases, and 6 bases lay between the germline ends. The CDR3 totals 12 residues. CDR3 residues: CASSFSVYEQYF. DNA of the CDR3: TGTGCCAGCAGCTTTTCCGTCTACGAGCAGTACTTC.

This chain joins TRBV7-2 and TRBJ2-5; D ambiguous. V lost 0 bases, J lost 7 bases, and 15 bases lay in between. Germline loops: CDR1 SGHTA, CDR2 FQGNSA. This CDR3 has 15 residues. The CDR3 DNA reads TGTGCCAGCAGCTTAGCCTCGAGGCGATCGGGGACCCAGTACTTC. Its translation is CASSLASRRSGTQYF.

The chain couples TRBV19 to TRBJ2-3; D is possibly TRBD2 (6 bases). The CDR3 length is 17 residues. Germline V gene lookup returns CDR1 LNHDA and CDR2 SQIVND (reference sequence). V lost 5 bases, J lost 1 base, and 19 bases lay in between. In DNA, the CDR3 is TGTGCCAGTAGTGCTAACCGGGACTCACCTCGCACAGATACGCAGTATTTT. Its translation is CASSANRDSPRTDTQYF.

V usage is TRBV29-1 and J usage is TRBJ2-7, with D maybe TRBD2 (5 bases). The germline V gene has CDR1 SQVTM and CDR2 ANQGSEA. With 4 bases removed from V and 3 bases from J, the gap between germline ends came to 19 bases. This CDR3 spans 15 amino acids. In nucleotides, the CDR3 is TGCAGCGTTGCCTATACTTCAGGAGGATACTACGAGCAGTACTTC. It codes for CSVAYTSGGYYEQYF.

CDR3 DNA sequence: TGTGCCAGCAGTTCGGTAGAGGGTGAAGCTTTCTTT. This gives the protein CASSSVEGEAFF. The chain employs TRBV5-6 and TRBJ1-1, with unresolved D. V lost 5 bases, J lost 7 bases, and 12 bases lay in between. The CDR3 sequence is 12 residues long. CDR1 and CDR2 (germline): SGHDT, YYEEEE.

The V call is TRBV28, the J call TRBJ2-1, with no clear D. The CDR3 totals 14 residues. Germline-derived CDR1 and CDR2 are MDHEN and SYDVKM. Trimming cost V 4 bases and J 5 bases, with 12 bases left between them. The CDR3 protein is CASSSTSVNNEQFF. DNA for the CDR3: TGTGCCAGCAGTTCAACGTCCGTAAACAATGAGCAGTTCTTC. The variable domain in full, completed from reference TRBV28 and TRBJ2-1, reads DVKVTQSSRYLVKRTGEKVFLECVQDMDHENMFWYRQDPGLGLRLIYFSYDVKMKEKGDIPEGYSVSREKKERFSLILESASTNQTSMYLCASSSTSVNNEQFFGPGTRLTVL.

The gene calls are TRBV2 and TRBJ2-5; 13 positions agree with TRBD2. The CDR3 is made up of 14 amino acids. Trimming removed 5 bases from V and 6 bases from J; junction bases left unmatched: 3. CDR1 and CDR2 from the germline V gene are SNHLY and FYNNEI. The CDR3 protein is CASSRTSGSQTQYF. In DNA form, the CDR3 reads TGTGCCAGCAGTAGGACTAGCGGGAGTCAGACCCAGTACTTC.

This clone was seen only once. This chain joins TRBV5-1 and TRBJ1-2, with 8 positions matching TRBD1. CDR3 length: 13 residues. CDR1 and CDR2 from the germline V gene are SGHRS and YFSETQ. The V segment lost 5 bases and the J segment 8 bases; nucleotides outside the gene matches: 8. The CDR3 reads CASSSGTGRGYTF. The DNA for the CDR3 is TGCGCCAGCAGTTCCGGGACAGGCCGGGGCTACACCTTC.

The J gene is TRBJ2-3, the V gene TRBV19, with a weak D call TRBD2 (5 bases). This CDR3 has 17 amino acids. Germline V gives CDR1 LNHDA, CDR2 SQIVND (reference sequence). The ends were cut back, 0 bases at V and 0 bases at J, with 13 bases in the middle. The CDR3 is CASSIDWSGASTDTQYF. Written as DNA, the CDR3 is TGTGCCAGTAGTATAGATTGGAGCGGAGCTAGCACAGATACGCAGTATTTT.

The chain links TRBV9 to TRBJ2-7; 7 bases map to TRBD2. The CDR3 runs to 14 residues. J was trimmed by 4 bases and V by 0 bases; bases with no gene match: 4. CDR1 is SGDLS and CDR2 is YYNGEE in the germline V gene. CDR3 DNA: TGTGCCAGCAGCGTAGTGGCGGGAGTGTACGAGCAGTACTTC. This encodes CASSVVAGVYEQYF.